This section outlines one T cell receptor beta chain sequence together with its context. The antigen is not known. This sample was taken from a study of graft-versus-host responses after intestinal transplantation. Study details: Among the recipients, all got anti-thymocyte globulin induction and then tacrolimus and steroids for roughly three years.

The repertoire was sequenced with immunoSEQ multiplex PCR; TCRdb's copy has only in-frame clones and lacks some. The table shows roughly 120,000 clones, with about 93% occurring only once. Study-level findings and limits: Graft-donor T cell macrochimerism coincided with high graft-versus-host to host-versus-graft clonal ratios in allografts. Ileal or blood samples showed some GvH clones first, and such clones were also found in recipient marrow.

Germline V gene data show CDR1 as SGHNT and CDR2 as YYREEE (reference sequence). V lost 4 bases, J lost 2 bases, and 15 bases lay in between. CDR3 size: 16 residues. The source is a human donor who received an intestinal transplant. The input for sequencing was unstimulated CD4+ T cells sorted from spleen or lymph node cells, taken before intestinal transplant. The J gene is TRBJ2-2, the V gene TRBV5-4; possible D gene TRBD2, 6 bases. For the CDR3, the DNA is TGTGCCAGCAGCGATCCGGGACTCCCTAACACCGGGGAGCTGTTTTTT. This translates into CASSDPGLPNTGELFF.